Detailed here is one TCR beta chain. What it binds is unknown. The CDR3 extends over 11 amino acids. Germline CDR1 is MNHEY and CDR2 is SMNVEV (reference sequence). V was shortened by 5 bases and J by 3 bases, with 2 bases between the two germline ends. This entry belongs to a study of CD4+ T cells in melanoma. Study findings and constraints: Reportedly, melanoma neoantigen-specific CD4+ T cells showed varied differentiation states.

Produced via immunoSEQ multiplex PCR; TCRdb's table is partial and in-frame only. This sample has some 3,600 clones, with 62% found just once. This receptor was taken from a human donor with melanoma. Sequenced sample: cells from a culture (not recorded whether cultured in vitro). The J gene is TRBJ2-1, the V gene TRBV27; D is ambiguous. CDR3 in amino acids: CASSHYNEQFF. For the CDR3, the DNA is TGTGCCAGCAGTCACTACAATGAGCAGTTCTTC.